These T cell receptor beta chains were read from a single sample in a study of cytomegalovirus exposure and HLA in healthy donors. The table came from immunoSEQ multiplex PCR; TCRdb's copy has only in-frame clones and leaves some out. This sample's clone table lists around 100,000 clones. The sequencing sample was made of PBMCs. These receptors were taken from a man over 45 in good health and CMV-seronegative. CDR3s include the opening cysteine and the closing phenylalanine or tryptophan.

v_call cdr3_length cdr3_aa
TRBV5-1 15 CASSLAPGVNTEAFF
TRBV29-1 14 CSVRDRGQNYGYTF
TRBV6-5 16 CASSYVTGGRPTEAFF
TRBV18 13 CASSPSGVETQYF
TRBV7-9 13 CASSLSQGNIQYF
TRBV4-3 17 CASSQEAGVTNSYEQYF
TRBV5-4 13 CASSLWGGNEQYF
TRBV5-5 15 CASSILAGGDDEQFF
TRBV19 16 CASNTGTDATNEKLFF
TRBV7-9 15 CASSELQGNHNEQFF
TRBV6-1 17 CASSEALPGPGNSPLHF
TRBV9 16 CASSVAERPIYNEQFF
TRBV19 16 CASSFQLAGGWYEQYF
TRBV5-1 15 CASRVVSGYTGELFF
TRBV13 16 CASSQGNLAGGYEQYF
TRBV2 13 CASSEGQDYGYTF
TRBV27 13 CASSLNGASEQYF
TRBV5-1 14 CASSLGTITYEQYF
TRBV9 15 CASSPQGQGLYGYTF
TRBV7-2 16 CASSLVAGGGTGELFF
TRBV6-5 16 CASSSLDSYSYNEQFF
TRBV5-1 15 CASSLETGTNEKLFF
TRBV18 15 CASSPQRDSVSGYTF
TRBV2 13 CASSIDRGHEQYF
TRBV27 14 CASSGAGEPYEQYF
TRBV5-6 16 CASSFNRGLQEETQYF
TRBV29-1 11 CSGTGAYEQYF
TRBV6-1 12 CASSWRGEKLFF
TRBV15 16 CATSSIRGTGNEKLFF
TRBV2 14 CASSERTENQPQHF
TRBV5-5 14 CASSLVGTANTIYF
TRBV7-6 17 CASSPWARETAPGTQYF
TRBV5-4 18 CASSLASKGYGGIYGYTF
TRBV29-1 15 CSVEVGGSSGNTIYF
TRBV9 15 CASSVGSATNEKLFF
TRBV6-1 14 CASSEFYSNSPLHF
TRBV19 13 CASSLSGANVLTF
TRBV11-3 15 CASRQGLEGADTQYF
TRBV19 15 CASSIAGYGTDTQYF
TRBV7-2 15 CASSSRQGQIYGYTF
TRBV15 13 CASCRGAGEKLFF
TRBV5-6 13 CASSSYSNQPQHF
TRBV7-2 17 CASSSAKSRAGTDTQYF
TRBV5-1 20 CASSLKQFPSGRGSYNEQFF
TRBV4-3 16 CASSQVSGGIYNEQFF
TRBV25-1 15 CASSESNRDYNEQFF
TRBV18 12 CASSLGNSEAFF
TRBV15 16 CATSREGGQLSNIQYF
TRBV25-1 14 CASSPTGTLNEQYF
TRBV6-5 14 CASSNRGEVTEAFF
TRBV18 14 CASSPPTGVSPLHF
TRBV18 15 CASSPAGGSGETQYF
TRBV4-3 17 CASSQDRVGRSTDTQYF
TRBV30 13 CAWRAGISYEQYF
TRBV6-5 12 CASRAEFYGYTF